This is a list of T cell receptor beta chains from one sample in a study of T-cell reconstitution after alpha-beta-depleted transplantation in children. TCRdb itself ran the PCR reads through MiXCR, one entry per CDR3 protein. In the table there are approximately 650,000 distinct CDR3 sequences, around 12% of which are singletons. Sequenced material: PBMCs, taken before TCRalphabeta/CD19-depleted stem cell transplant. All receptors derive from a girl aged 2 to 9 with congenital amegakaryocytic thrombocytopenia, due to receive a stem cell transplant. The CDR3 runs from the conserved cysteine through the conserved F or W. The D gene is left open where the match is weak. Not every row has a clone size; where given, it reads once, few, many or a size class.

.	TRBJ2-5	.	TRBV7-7	TGTGCCAGCAGCTCGGGGTATCGGGAGACCCAGTACTTC	CASSSGYRETQYF
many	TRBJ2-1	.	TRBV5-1	TGCGCCAGCAGCGCCGACACGAATGAGCAGTTCTTC	CASSADTNEQFF
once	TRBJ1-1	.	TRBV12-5	TGTGCTAGTGGTTTGGGACCAATGAACACTGAAGCTTTCTTT	CASGLGPMNTEAFF
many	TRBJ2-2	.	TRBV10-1	TGCGCCAGCAGTGAGTCGCCTTTGGAGAGCACCGGGGAGCTGTTTTTT	CASSESPLESTGELFF
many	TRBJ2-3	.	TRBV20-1	TGCAGTGCCGAGTCAAACAGGGTCACCGATACGCAGTATTTT	CSAESNRVTDTQYF
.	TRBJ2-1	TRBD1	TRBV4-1	TGCGCCAGCAGCCGGGGACAGGGGGACCTGTATGAGCAGTTCTTC	CASSRGQGDLYEQFF
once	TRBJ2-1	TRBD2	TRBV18	TGTGCCAGCTCAGAACTAGCGGGAGACTACAATGAGCAGTTCTTC	CASSELAGDYNEQFF
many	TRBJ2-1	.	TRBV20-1	TGCAGTGCTAGAAATAGGGGGGGCTCCTACAATGAGCAGTTCTTC	CSARNRGGSYNEQFF
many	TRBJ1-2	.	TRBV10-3	TGTGCCATCAGCAGTCCTAACTATGGCTACACCTTC	CAISSPNYGYTF
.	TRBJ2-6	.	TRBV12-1	TGTGCCAGCAGCTCCGACGAATCACCCGGGACTAGGTTTGCTGGGGCCAACGTCCTGACTTTC	CASSSDESPGTRFAGANVLTF
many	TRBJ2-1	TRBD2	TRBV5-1	TGCGCCAGCAGCTTGGAGGCTAGCGGGAGATTCAATGAGCAGTTCTTC	CASSLEASGRFNEQFF
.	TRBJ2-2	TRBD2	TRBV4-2	TGTGCCAGCATCGGAGTGGCTAGCGGGAGGGAAGTCGTCACCGGGGAGCTGTTTTTT	CASIGVASGREVVTGELFF
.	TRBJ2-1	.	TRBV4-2	TGTGCCAGCAGCCCGTTGGACAGCTCAAACTACAATGAGCAGTTCTTC	CASSPLDSSNYNEQFF
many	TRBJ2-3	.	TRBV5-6	TGTGCCAGCAGTCAAGTGACAGGGAGGGCCACAGATACGCAGTATTTT	CASSQVTGRATDTQYF
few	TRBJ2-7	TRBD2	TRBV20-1	TGCAGTGCCCGATGGGGGGGAGGGCCTCTTTACGAGCAGTACTTC	CSARWGGGPLYEQYF
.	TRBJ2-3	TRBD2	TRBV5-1	TGCGCCAGCAGCTTCTCCATAGCGGGAGTTGTATATACGCAGTATTTT	CASSFSIAGVVYTQYF
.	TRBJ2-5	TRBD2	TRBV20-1	TGCAGTGCTAGAAAAGATGGAAGCGGGAGAGGGACCCAGTACTTC	CSARKDGSGRGTQYF
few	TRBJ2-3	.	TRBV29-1	TGCAGCGTTGATATTGGGGAGGAGGTGCAGTATTTT	CSVDIGEEVQYF
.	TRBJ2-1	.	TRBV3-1	TGTGCCAGCAGCCACCGGGTGGGGCCGAACAATGAGCAGTTCTTC	CASSHRVGPNNEQFF
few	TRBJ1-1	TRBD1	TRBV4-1	TGCGCCAGCAGCCAAGGGGACAGGGTTGCTTTCTTT	CASSQGDRVAFF
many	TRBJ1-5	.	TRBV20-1	TGCAGTTCTGCGGGGGAAAGCAATCAGCCCCAGCATTTT	CSSAGESNQPQHF
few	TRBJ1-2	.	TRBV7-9	TGTGCCAGCAGCTTAGTGGCAGGAGGGGTGGAAGGCTACACCTTC	CASSLVAGGVEGYTF
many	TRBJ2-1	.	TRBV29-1	TGCAGCGGGCGCCTGGCGGGGACATACAATGAGCAGTTCTTC	CSGRLAGTYNEQFF
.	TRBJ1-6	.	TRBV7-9	TGTGCCAGCAGCTATAACAGGGATCGGGAATCACCCCTCCACTTT	CASSYNRDRESPLHF
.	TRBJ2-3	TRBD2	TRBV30	TGTGCCTGGAGGGACGGGAGGGTCACAGATACGCAGTATTTT	CAWRDGRVTDTQYF
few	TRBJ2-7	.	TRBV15	TGTGCCACCAGCAGAGACCCCGGATACTACGAGCAGTACTTC	CATSRDPGYYEQYF
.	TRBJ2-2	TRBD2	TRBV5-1	TGCGCCAGCAGCCCCACATTAGCGGGAGGGCCATCCGGGGAGCTGTTTTTT	CASSPTLAGGPSGELFF
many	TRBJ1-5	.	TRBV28	TGTGCCAGCAGTTTCGTCGGGATCCTATCCCAGCATTTT	CASSFVGILSQHF
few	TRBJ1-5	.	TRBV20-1	TGCAGTGCTAGAGTGGGGTTCGGCAATCAGCCCCAGCATTTT	CSARVGFGNQPQHF
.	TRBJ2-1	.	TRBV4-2	TGTGCCAGCAGCCAGGACCACACGCTAAATGAGCAGTTCTTC	CASSQDHTLNEQFF
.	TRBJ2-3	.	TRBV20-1	TGCAGTGCGCAAAACGGACAGAAAAGCACAGATACGCAGTATTTT	CSAQNGQKSTDTQYF
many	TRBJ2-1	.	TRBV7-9	TGTGCCAGCAGCTTAGAGGACTCGTCCTACAATGAGCAGTTCTTC	CASSLEDSSYNEQFF